The clone carrying this T cell receptor beta chain was counted at least ten times. This entry belongs to a study of T cells in Graves' hyperthyroidism and ophthalmopathy. The CDR3 covers 16 residues. In germline, CDR1 is SGHAT, CDR2 FQNNGV. The ends lost 3 bases at V and 0 bases at J; junction bases unmatched: 6. Authors of the study amplified TCR beta CDR3 regions from RNA transcripts. The study used the HTBI primer set for a first-round RT-PCR of the TCR CDR3. TCRdb recomputed calls from the multiplex PCR reads with MiXCR, one row per CDR3 protein. The sample has approximately 410,000 distinct CDR3 sequences; approximately 14% are singletons.

This chain joins TRBV11-2 and TRBJ2-5; TRBD2 aligns across 8 bases. This TCR was recovered from a woman younger than 30 with Graves' hyperthyroidism. The sequencing input was blood. CDR3 bases: TGTGCCAGCAGCTTGACTAGCGATCCCTACCAAGAGACCCAGTACTTC. Translating it yields CASSLTSDPYQETQYF.